In this sample, the clone carrying this TCR beta chain turned up a few times. The antigen is unknown. This may arise from a read error, as a much more abundant clone is one base away. Trimming took 0 bases from V and 7 from J, leaving 13 bases between them. Germline assignment: CDR1 SGHNT and CDR2 YYREEE (reference sequence). The CDR3 spans 14 residues. TCRdb re-called the multiplex PCR reads through MiXCR, storing one row per CDR3 protein. The table has about 230,000 distinct CDR3 sequences, roughly 32% seen once. The data stem from a study of breast tumors, draining lymph nodes, adjacent tissues. Breast cancer patients provided tissue from their axillary draining lymph nodes. Whole-study results and caveats: Tumor TCR diversity was below lymph nodes but above nontumor tissue. Luminal-like breast cancer showed significantly greater tumor-nontumor repertoire similarity than basal-like breast cancer did.

Sequences were obtained from axillary lymph node tissue. The receptor comes from a female donor with breast cancer. Some clones in this sample may be carry-over from other donors' samples. The chain links TRBV5-4 to TRBJ1-2; tentative D call: TRBD1 (5 bases). CDR3: CASSLAGTGLGYTF. CDR3 sequence (DNA): TGTGCCAGCAGCTTGGCTGGCACGGGGCTTGGCTACACCTTC.